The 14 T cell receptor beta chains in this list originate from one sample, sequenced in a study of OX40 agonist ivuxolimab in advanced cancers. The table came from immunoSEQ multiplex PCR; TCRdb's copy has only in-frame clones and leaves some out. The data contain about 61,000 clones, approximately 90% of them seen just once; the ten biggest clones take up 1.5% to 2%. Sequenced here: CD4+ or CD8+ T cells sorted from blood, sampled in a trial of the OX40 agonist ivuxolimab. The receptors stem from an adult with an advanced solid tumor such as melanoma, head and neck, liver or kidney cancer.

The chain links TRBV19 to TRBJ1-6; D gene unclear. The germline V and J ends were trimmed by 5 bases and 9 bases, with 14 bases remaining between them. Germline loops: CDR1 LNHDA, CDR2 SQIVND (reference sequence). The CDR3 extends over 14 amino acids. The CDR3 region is CASSVSSLSSPLHF. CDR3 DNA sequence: TGTGCCAGTAGTGTGTCCAGTCTATCTTCACCCCTCCACTTT.

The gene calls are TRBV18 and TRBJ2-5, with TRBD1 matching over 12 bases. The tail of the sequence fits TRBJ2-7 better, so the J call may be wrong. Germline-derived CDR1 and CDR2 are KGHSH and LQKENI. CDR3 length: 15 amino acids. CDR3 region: CASSPGTGGRDEQYF. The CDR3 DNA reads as TGTGCCAGCTCACCTGGGACAGGGGGCAGAGACGAGCAGTACTTC.

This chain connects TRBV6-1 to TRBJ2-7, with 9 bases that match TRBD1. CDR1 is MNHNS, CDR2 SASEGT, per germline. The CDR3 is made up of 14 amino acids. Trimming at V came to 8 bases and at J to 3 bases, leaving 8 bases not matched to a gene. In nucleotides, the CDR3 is TGTGCCAGCCGACTCGGGACAGGGAACTACGAGCAGTACTTC. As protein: CASRLGTGNYEQYF.

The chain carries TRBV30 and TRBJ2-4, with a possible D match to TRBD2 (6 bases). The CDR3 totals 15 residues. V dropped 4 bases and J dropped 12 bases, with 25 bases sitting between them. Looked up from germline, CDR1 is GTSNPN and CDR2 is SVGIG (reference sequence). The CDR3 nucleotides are TGTGCCTGGATGGTCAGGACTACAGAAAAAAGGGCTCAGTACTTC. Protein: CAWMVRTTEKRAQYF.

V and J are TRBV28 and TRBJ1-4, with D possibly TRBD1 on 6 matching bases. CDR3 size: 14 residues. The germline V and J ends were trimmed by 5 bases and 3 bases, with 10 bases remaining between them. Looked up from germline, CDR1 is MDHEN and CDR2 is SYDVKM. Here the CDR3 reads CASSPGDANEKLFF. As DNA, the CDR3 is TGTGCCAGCAGTCCAGGGGATGCTAATGAAAAACTGTTTTTT.

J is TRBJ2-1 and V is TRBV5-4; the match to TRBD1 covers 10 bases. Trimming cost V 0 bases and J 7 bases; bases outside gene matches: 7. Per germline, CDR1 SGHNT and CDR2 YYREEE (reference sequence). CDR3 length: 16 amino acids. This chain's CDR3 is CASSLGDRGHLNEQFF. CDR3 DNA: TGTGCCAGCAGCTTGGGTGACAGGGGGCATTTAAATGAGCAGTTCTTC.

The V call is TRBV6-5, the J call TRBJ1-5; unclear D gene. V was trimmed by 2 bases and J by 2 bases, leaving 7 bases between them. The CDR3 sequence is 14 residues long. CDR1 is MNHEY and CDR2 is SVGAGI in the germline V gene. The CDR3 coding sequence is TGTGCCAGCAGTTACACGCAGGGCAATCAGCCCCAGCATTTT. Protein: CASSYTQGNQPQHF.

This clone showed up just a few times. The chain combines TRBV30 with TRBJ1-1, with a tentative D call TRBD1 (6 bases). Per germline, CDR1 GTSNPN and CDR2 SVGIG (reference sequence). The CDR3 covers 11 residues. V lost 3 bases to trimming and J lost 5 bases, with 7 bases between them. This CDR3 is CAWRGTTEAFF. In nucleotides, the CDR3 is TGTGCCTGGAGGGGGACAACTGAAGCTTTCTTT.

CDR3 sequence reads: CASSRRADPLPTDTQYF. CDR3 sequence (DNA): TGTGCCAGCAGCCGAAGGGCAGACCCATTACCCACAGATACGCAGTATTTT. This chain uses TRBV7-9 with TRBJ2-3; D not certain. Germline V gene sequence: CDR1 SEHNR, CDR2 FQNEAQ (reference sequence). V was pared by 5 bases and J by 2 bases, with 20 bases between. The CDR3 is made up of 17 amino acids.

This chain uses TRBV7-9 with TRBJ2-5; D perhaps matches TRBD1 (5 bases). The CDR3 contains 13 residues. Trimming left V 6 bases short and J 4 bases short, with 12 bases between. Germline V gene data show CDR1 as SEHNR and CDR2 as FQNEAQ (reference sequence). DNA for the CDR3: TGTGCCAGCAGTTTCAGGGTTGTAGAGACCCAGTACTTC. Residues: CASSFRVVETQYF.

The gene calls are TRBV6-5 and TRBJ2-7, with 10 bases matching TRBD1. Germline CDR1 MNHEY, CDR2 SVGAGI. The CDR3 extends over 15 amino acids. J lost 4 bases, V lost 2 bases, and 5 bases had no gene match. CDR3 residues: CASSYGQGGVYEQYF. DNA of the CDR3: TGTGCCAGCAGTTACGGACAGGGGGGTGTGTACGAGCAGTACTTC.

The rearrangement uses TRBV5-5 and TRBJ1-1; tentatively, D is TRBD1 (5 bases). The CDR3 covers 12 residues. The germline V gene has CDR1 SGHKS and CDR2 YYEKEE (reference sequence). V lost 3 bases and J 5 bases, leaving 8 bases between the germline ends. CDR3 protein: CASSWGETEAFF. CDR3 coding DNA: TGTGCCAGCAGCTGGGGGGAAACTGAAGCTTTCTTT. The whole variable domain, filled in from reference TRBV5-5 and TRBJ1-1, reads DAGVTQSPTHLIKTRGQQVTLRCSPISGHKSVSWYQQVLGQGPQFIFQYYEKEERGRGNFPDRFSARQFPNYSSELNVNALLLGDSALYLCASSWGETEAFFGQGTRLTVV.

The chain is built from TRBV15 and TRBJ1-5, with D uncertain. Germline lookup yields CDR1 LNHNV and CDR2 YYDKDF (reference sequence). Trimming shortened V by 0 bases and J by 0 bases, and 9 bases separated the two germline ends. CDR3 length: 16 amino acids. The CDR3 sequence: CATSRDRPDSNQPQHF. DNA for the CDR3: TGTGCCACCAGCAGAGACCGACCCGATAGCAATCAGCCCCAGCATTTT. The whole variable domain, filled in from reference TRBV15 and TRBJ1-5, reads DAMVIQNPRYQVTQFGKPVTLSCSQTLNHNVMYWYQQKSSQAPKLLFHYYDKDFNNEADTPDNFQSRRPNTSFCFLDIRSPGLGDTAMYLCATSRDRPDSNQPQHFGDGTRLSIL.

The DNA for the CDR3 is TGTGCCAGCAGCTTAGCTGGGACAGGGCGGGGCGAGACCCAGTACTTC. It yields the protein CASSLAGTGRGETQYF. V gene TRBV11-3 combines with J gene TRBJ2-5; the match to TRBD1 covers 9 bases. The length of the CDR3 is 16 residues. The V and J ends lost 1 base and 5 bases, in that order; junction bases with no gene match: 8. The germline gives CDR1 SGHNT, CDR2 YENEEA. Full variable domain (rest looked up from reference TRBV11-3 and TRBJ2-5): EAGVVQSPRYKIIEKKQPVAFWCNPISGHNTLYWYLQNLGQGPELLIRYENEEAVDDSQLPKDRFSAERLKGVDSTLKIQPAELGDSAVYLCASSLAGTGRGETQYFGPGTRLLVL.